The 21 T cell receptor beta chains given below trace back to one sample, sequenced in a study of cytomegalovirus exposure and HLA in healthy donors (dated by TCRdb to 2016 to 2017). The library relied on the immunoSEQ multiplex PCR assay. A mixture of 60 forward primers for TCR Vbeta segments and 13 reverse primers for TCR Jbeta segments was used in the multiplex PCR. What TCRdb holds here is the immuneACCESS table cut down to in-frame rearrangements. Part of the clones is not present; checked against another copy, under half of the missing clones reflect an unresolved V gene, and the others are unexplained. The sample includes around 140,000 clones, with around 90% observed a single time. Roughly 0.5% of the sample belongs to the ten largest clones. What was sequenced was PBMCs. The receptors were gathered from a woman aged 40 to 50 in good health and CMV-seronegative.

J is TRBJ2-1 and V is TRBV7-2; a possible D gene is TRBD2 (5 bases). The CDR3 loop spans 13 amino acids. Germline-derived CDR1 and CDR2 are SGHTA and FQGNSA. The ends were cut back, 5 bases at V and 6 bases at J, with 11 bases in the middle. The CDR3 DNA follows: TGTGCCAGCAGCCCGGCGGGCGGCAATGAGCAGTTCTTC. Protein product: CASSPAGGNEQFF.

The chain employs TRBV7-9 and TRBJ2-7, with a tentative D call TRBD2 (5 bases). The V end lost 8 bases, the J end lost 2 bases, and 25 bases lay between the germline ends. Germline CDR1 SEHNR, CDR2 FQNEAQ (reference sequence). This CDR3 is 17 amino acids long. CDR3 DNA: TGTGCCAGCGGAGGCCACAACCCCAGGAGCCCTCCCTACGAGCAGTACTTC. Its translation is CASGGHNPRSPPYEQYF.

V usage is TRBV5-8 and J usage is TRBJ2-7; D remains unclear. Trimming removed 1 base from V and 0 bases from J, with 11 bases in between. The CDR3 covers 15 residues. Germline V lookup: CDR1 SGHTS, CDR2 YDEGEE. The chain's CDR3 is CASSLLGVGSYEQYF. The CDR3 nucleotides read TGTGCCAGCAGCTTGTTGGGCGTTGGCTCCTACGAGCAGTACTTC.

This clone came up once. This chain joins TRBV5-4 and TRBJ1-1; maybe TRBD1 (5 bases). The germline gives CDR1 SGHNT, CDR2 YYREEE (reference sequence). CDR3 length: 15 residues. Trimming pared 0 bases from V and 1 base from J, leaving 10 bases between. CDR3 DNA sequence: TGTGCCAGCAGCTTGGTGATAGGACAGAACACTGAAGCTTTCTTT. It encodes CASSLVIGQNTEAFF. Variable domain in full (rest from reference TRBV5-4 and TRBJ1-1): ETGVTQSPTHLIKTRGQQVTLRCSSQSGHNTVSWYQQALGQGPQFIFQYYREEENGRGNFPPRFSGLQFPNYSSELNVNALELDDSALYLCASSLVIGQNTEAFFGQGTRLTVV.

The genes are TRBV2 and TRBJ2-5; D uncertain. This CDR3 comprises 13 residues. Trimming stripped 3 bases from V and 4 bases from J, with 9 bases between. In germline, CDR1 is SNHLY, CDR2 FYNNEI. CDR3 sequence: CASSDRLRETQYF. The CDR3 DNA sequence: TGTGCCAGCAGTGACAGATTAAGAGAGACCCAGTACTTC.

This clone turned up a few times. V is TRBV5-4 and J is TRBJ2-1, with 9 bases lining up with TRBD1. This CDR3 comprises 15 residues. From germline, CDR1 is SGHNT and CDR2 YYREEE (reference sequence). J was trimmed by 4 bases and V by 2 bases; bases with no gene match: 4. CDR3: CASSFGQGTYNEQFF. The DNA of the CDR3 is TGTGCCAGCAGCTTCGGACAGGGGACATACAATGAGCAGTTCTTC.

CDR3 DNA: TGTGCCAGCAGTACCGGTATCTATGGCTACACCTTC. It specifies CASSTGIYGYTF. This chain joins TRBV6-6 and TRBJ1-2; D is unclear. The V end was cut by 5 bases, the J end by 4 bases, with 8 bases between. This CDR3 has 12 amino acids. Per germline, CDR1 MNHNY and CDR2 SVGAGI (reference sequence).

CDR3: CASSLKAGSSYNEQFF. CDR3 sequence (DNA): TGTGCCAGTAGTCTCAAGGCAGGGTCCTCCTACAATGAGCAGTTCTTC. The V gene is TRBV19, the J gene TRBJ2-1, with a weak D call TRBD1 (5 bases). Germline lookup yields CDR1 LNHDA and CDR2 SQIVND (reference sequence). This CDR3 is built from 16 residues. V dropped 5 bases and J dropped 0 bases, with 14 bases sitting between them.

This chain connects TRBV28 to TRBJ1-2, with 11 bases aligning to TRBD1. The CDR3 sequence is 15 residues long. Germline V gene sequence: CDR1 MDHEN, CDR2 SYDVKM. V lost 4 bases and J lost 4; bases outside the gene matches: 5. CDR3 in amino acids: CASSSGTGGVYGYTF. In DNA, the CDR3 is TGTGCCAGCAGTTCCGGGACAGGGGGAGTCTATGGCTACACCTTC.

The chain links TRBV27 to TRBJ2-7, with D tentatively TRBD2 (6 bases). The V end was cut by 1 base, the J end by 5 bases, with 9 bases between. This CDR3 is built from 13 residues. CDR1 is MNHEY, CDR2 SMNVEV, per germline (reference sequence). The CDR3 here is CASSLLTGDEQYF. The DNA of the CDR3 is TGTGCCAGCAGTTTATTGACGGGGGACGAGCAGTACTTC.

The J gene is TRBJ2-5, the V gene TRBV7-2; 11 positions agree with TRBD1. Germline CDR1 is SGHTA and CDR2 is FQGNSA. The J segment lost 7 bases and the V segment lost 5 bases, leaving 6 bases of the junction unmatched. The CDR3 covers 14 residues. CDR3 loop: CASSGGTGGLTQYF. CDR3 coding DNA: TGTGCCAGCAGCGGGGGGACAGGGGGTTTGACCCAGTACTTC. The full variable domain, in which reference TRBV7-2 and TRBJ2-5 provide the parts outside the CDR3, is GAGVSQSPSNKVTEKGKDVELRCDPISGHTALYWYRQSLGQGLEFLIYFQGNSAPDKSGLPSDRFSAERTGGSVSTLTIQRTQQEDSAVYLCASSGGTGGLTQYFGPGTRLLVL.

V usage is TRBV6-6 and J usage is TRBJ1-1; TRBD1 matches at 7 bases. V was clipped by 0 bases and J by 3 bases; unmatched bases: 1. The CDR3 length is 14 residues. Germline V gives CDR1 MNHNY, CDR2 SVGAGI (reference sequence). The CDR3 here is CASSYSQGDTEAFF. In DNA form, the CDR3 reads TGTGCCAGCAGTTACTCCCAGGGGGACACTGAAGCTTTCTTT.

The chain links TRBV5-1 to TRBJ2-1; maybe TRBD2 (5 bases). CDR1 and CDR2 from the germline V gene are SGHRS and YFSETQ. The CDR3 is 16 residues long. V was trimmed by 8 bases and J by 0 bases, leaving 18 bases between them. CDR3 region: CASEGFTGSSYNEQFF. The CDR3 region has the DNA TGCGCCAGTGAGGGCTTCACGGGAAGCTCCTACAATGAGCAGTTCTTC. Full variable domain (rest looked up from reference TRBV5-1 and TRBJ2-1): KAGVTQTPRYLIKTRGQQVTLSCSPISGHRSVSWYQQTPGQGLQFLFEYFSETQRNKGNFPGRFSGRQFSNSRSEMNVSTLELGDSALYLCASEGFTGSSYNEQFFGPGTRLTVL.

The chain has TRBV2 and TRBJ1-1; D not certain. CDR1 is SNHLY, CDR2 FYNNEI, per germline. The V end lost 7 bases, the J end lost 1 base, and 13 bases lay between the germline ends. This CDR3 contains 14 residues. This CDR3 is CASTQEVGNTEAFF. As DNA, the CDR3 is TGTGCCAGCACCCAGGAGGTGGGGAACACTGAAGCTTTCTTT.

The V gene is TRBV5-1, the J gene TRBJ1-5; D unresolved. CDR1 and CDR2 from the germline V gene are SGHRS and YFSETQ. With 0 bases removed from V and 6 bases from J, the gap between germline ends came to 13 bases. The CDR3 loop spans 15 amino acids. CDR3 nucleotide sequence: TGCGCCAGCAGCTTGGATTCGGGTCGGGGTCAGCCCCAGCATTTT. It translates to CASSLDSGRGQPQHF.

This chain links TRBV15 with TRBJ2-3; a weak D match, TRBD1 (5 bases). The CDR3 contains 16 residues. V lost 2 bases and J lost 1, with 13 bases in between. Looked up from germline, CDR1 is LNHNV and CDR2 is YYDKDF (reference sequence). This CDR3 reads CATSRSRVSRTDTQYF. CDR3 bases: TGTGCCACCAGCAGAAGCAGGGTTTCACGCACAGATACGCAGTATTTT.

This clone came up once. CDR3 nucleotides: TGTGCCAGCGGGCAGGTCTACGAGCAGTACTTC. It translates to CASGQVYEQYF. The rearrangement uses TRBV2 and TRBJ2-7; D not resolved. Deletions cut 8 bases from V and 3 bases from J, with 8 bases between. The CDR3 covers 11 residues. Per germline, CDR1 SNHLY and CDR2 FYNNEI. Based on the CDR3 plus reference TRBV2 and TRBJ2-7, the full variable domain is EPEVTQTPSHQVTQMGQEVILRCVPISNHLYFYWYRQILGQKVEFLVSFYNNEISEKSEIFDDQFSVERPDGSNFTLKIRSTKLEDSAMYFCASGQVYEQYFGPGTRLTVT.

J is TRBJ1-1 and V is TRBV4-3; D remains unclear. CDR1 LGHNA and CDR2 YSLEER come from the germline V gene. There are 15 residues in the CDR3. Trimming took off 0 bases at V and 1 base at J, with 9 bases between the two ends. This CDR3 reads CASSQDRGRNTEAFF. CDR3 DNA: TGCGCCAGCAGCCAAGATAGAGGGAGGAACACTGAAGCTTTCTTT.

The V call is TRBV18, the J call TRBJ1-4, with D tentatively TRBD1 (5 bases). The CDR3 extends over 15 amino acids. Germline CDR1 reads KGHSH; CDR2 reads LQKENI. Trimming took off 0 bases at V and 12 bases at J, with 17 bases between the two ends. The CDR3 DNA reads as TGTGCCAGCTCACCACCCGGGCGCCCTGGGGGGGAACTGTTTTTT. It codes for CASSPPGRPGGELFF.

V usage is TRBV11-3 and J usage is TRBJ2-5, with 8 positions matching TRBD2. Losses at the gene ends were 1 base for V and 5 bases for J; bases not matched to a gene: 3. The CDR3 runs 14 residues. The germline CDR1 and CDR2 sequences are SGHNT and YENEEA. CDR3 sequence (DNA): TGTGCCAGCAGCTTAGCCGGGAGGGGGGAGACCCAGTACTTC. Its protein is CASSLAGRGETQYF.

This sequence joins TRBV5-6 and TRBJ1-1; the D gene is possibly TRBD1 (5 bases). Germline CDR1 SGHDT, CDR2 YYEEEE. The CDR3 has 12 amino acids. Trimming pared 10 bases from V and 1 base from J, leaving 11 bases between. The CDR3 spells CAWGDGNTEAFF. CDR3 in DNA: TGTGCCTGGGGGGATGGGAACACTGAAGCTTTCTTT.